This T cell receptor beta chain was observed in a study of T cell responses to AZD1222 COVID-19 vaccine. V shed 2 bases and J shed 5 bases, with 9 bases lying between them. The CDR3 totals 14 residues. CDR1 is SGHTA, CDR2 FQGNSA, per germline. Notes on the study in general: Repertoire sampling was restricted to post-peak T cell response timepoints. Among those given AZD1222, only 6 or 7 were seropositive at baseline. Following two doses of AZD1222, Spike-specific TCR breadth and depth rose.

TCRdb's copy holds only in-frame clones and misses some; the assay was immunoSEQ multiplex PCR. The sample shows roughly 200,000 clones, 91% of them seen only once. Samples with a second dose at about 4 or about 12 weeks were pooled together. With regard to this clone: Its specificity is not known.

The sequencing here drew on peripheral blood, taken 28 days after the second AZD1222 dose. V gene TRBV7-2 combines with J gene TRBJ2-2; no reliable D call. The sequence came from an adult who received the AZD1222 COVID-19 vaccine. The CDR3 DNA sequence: TGTGCCAGCAGCTTATCTAGTCTAACCGGGGAGCTGTTTTTT. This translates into CASSLSSLTGELFF.